In its sample, the clone carrying this T cell receptor beta chain was seen once. The source of the sample is a study of blood T cell repertoires in COVID-19. Study information: Researchers got acute and convalescent COVID-19 samples from the United States, Italy and Spain. The analysed material was cDNA or gDNA that came from T cells, B-cell-depleted T cells, or PBMCs.

As processed by the authors: Amplification with reference gene primers provided the estimates of nucleated cell counts. The assay was immunoSEQ multiplex PCR, and TCRdb's table has in-frame clones only and misses some. V and J calls and clone size are given by that table; D and trimming were obtained from the DNA. The data contain under 300,000 clones, 65% to 85% of them seen just once; the ten biggest clones take up around 5.2%. The length of the CDR3 is 16 residues. Germline lookup yields CDR1 SEHNR and CDR2 FQNEAQ (reference sequence). Trimming removed 5 bases at V and 3 bases at J, with 20 bases between.

V is TRBV7-9 and J is TRBJ2-7; TRBD1 might be the D (5 bases). This receptor was taken from a human donor in a cohort sampled during active COVID-19. The specimen sequenced was peripheral blood. The CDR3 loop is CASSHGPGIVRYEQYF. In DNA form, the CDR3 reads TGTGCCAGCAGCCACGGGCCAGGGATTGTTCGCTACGAGCAGTACTTC. The full variable domain, in which reference TRBV7-9 and TRBJ2-7 provide the parts outside the CDR3, is DTGVSQNPRHKITKRGQNVTFRCDPISEHNRLYWYRQTLGQGPEFLTYFQNEAQLEKSRLLSDRFSAERPKGSFSTLEIQRTEQGDSAMYLCASSHGPGIVRYEQYFGPGTRLTVT.